The 25 T cell receptor beta chains below come from one sample, sequenced in a study of OX40 agonist ivuxolimab in advanced cancers. The table came from immunoSEQ multiplex PCR; TCRdb's copy has only in-frame clones and leaves some out. The sample has around 34,000 clones, about 92% seen once. This sample comprised CD4+ or CD8+ T cells sorted from blood, obtained in a trial of the OX40 agonist ivuxolimab. These receptors came from an adult with an advanced solid tumor such as melanoma, head and neck, liver or kidney cancer.

V gene TRBV7-9 combines with J gene TRBJ2-5; no reliable D call. This CDR3 region has 12 residues. Trimming pared 6 bases from V and 9 bases from J, leaving 14 bases between. Germline CDR1 reads SEHNR; CDR2 reads FQNEAQ (reference sequence). DNA of the CDR3: TGTGCCAGCAGGGAAGTAGACCCAGCCCAGTACTTC. Translated: CASREVDPAQYF.

The chain combines TRBV4-1 with TRBJ2-3; D possibly matches TRBD1 or TRBD2 (5 bases each). The germline CDR1 and CDR2 sequences are MGHRA and YSYEKL. The V end was cut by 4 bases, the J end by 3 bases, with 11 bases between. The CDR3 consists of 14 residues. CDR3 sequence: CASSLPGPTDTQYF. CDR3 sequence (DNA): TGCGCCAGCAGCCTTCCGGGACCGACAGATACGCAGTATTTT.

The chain combines TRBV5-8 with TRBJ2-1, with D perhaps matching TRBD2 (6 bases). Germline V lookup: CDR1 SGHTS, CDR2 YDEGEE. Trimming shortened V by 4 bases and J by 10 bases, and 27 bases separated the two germline ends. The CDR3 length is 17 residues. The CDR3 loop reads CASSPTDRPRREDEQFF. CDR3 nucleotide sequence: TGTGCCAGCAGCCCTACAGATCGCCCCAGGAGGGAAGACGAGCAGTTCTTC.

CDR3 loop: CASSLVPGRGTGELFF. As DNA, the CDR3 is TGTGCCAGCAGTTTAGTACCAGGGAGAGGCACCGGGGAGCTGTTTTTT. The chain recombines TRBV27 with TRBJ2-2; the D gene could be TRBD1 or TRBD2 (5 bases each). From germline, CDR1 is MNHEY and CDR2 SMNVEV (reference sequence). This CDR3 spans 16 amino acids. V was clipped by 2 bases and J by 4 bases, with 14 bases between them.

The gene calls are TRBV10-3 and TRBJ1-1; no clear D. Between the trimmed V and J ends, which lost 0 bases and 0 bases, there was a span of 8 bases. CDR3 size: 15 residues. Germline CDR1 ENHRY, CDR2 SYGVKD. CDR3 loop: CAISESNLMNTEAFF. In DNA, the CDR3 is TGTGCCATCAGTGAGTCTAATCTCATGAACACTGAAGCTTTCTTT.

The rearrangement joins TRBV27 to TRBJ2-1; D may be TRBD2 (5 bases). The CDR3 is made up of 15 amino acids. Germline CDR1 and CDR2: MNHEY and SMNVEV (reference sequence). V was pared by 1 base and J by 5 bases, with 12 bases between. CDR3: CASSLLGSGNNEQFF. CDR3 in DNA: TGTGCCAGCAGTTTATTGGGGAGCGGCAACAATGAGCAGTTCTTC.

The chain is built from TRBV27 and TRBJ2-7, with a possible D match to TRBD2 (7 bases). Judging by the DNA end, TRBJ2-5 fits better; the J call may be wrong. The CDR3 runs 16 residues. Germline loops: CDR1 MNHEY, CDR2 SMNVEV (reference sequence). The CDR3 loop reads CASSLGGAGYQETQYF. CDR3 in DNA: TGTGCCAGCAGTTTAGGGGGGGCGGGGTACCAAGAGACCCAGTACTTC.

The CDR3 reads CSVESNYGYTF. CDR3 sequence (DNA): TGCAGCGTTGAAAGCAACTATGGCTACACCTTC. The rearrangement uses TRBV29-1 and TRBJ1-2, with D unresolved. The germline V gene has CDR1 SQVTM and CDR2 ANQGSEA. The germline V and J ends were trimmed by 2 bases and 2 bases, with 3 bases remaining between them. This CDR3 is built from 11 residues.

Sample share makes this clone large. This chain connects TRBV4-2 to TRBJ2-7; the D gene is possibly TRBD2 (5 bases). The CDR3 has 16 residues. Germline V lookup: CDR1 LGHNA, CDR2 YNFKEQ. The V and J ends lost 0 bases and 7 bases respectively, with 19 bases between them. The CDR3 loop is CASSQDWRNPYLEQYF. The CDR3 nucleotides read TGTGCCAGCAGCCAAGATTGGAGGAATCCCTACCTTGAGCAGTACTTC.

The chain employs TRBV19 and TRBJ2-1, with D possibly being TRBD1 (6 bases). The length of the CDR3 is 15 residues. The germline gives CDR1 LNHDA, CDR2 SQIVND (reference sequence). V was trimmed by 9 bases and J by 8 bases, leaving 23 bases between them. In nucleotides, the CDR3 is TGTGCCAGCGCCCTTGTAGGGGGACCTTTCGATGAGCAGTTCTTC. Encoded protein: CASALVGGPFDEQFF.

The chain employs TRBV9 and TRBJ2-2; TRBD2 might be the D (5 bases). Germline CDR1 is SGDLS and CDR2 is YYNGEE. The V end was cut by 1 base, the J end by 2 bases, with 9 bases between. The CDR3 covers 15 residues. The DNA of the CDR3 is TGTGCCAGCAGCGTATCCGGGATAAACACCGGGGAGCTGTTTTTT. Translating gives CASSVSGINTGELFF.

The chain uses TRBV7-9 and TRBJ1-2, with D possibly being TRBD1 (5 bases). The V gene lost 2 bases and the J gene lost 4 bases, with 11 bases spanning the gap. The CDR3 runs to 14 residues. CDR1 SEHNR and CDR2 FQNEAQ come from the germline V gene (reference sequence). The CDR3 DNA reads TGTGCCAGCAGCTTAATAATCAGGGCCTATGGCTACACCTTC. This sequence encodes CASSLIIRAYGYTF.

V gene TRBV6-5 combines with J gene TRBJ1-1; perhaps TRBD1 as D (5 bases). Germline CDR1 is MNHEY and CDR2 is SVGAGI. V dropped 7 bases and J dropped 5 bases, with 20 bases sitting between them. The CDR3 has 15 residues. The CDR3 loop reads CASTLGGTRWTEAFF. In DNA, the CDR3 is TGTGCCAGCACCTTGGGCGGGACGCGTTGGACTGAAGCTTTCTTT.

This clone was seen a few times. The chain links TRBV18 to TRBJ2-6; D uncertain. CDR1 is KGHSH, CDR2 LQKENI, per germline. This CDR3 is 17 amino acids long. V gave up 0 bases and J gave up 3 bases, with 12 bases separating them. The CDR3 DNA sequence: TGTGCCAGCTCACCACCGATTGGCCTCGGTGGGGCCAACGTCCTGACTTTC. As protein: CASSPPIGLGGANVLTF.

The CDR3 sequence is CATFWDGIRDYGYTF. The CDR3, as DNA: TGTGCCACCTTCTGGGACGGAATCAGGGACTATGGCTACACCTTC. The chain is built from TRBV19 and TRBJ1-2; perhaps TRBD1 as D (5 bases). There are 15 residues in the CDR3. Germline V gene lookup returns CDR1 LNHDA and CDR2 SQIVND (reference sequence). The ends were cut back, 10 bases at V and 3 bases at J, with 21 bases in the middle.

The V gene is TRBV6-5, the J gene TRBJ2-7; no firm D call. V was cut by 5 bases and J by 2 bases, with 13 bases left in between. Germline CDR1 reads MNHEY; CDR2 reads SVGAGI. The length of the CDR3 is 14 residues. DNA for the CDR3: TGTGCCAGCAGTGAAGAAGTAATTACCTACGAGCAGTACTTC. Protein product: CASSEEVITYEQYF.

The J gene is TRBJ2-1, the V gene TRBV29-1; 7 positions match TRBD2. V shed 5 bases, J shed 0 bases, and the junction held 4 bases outside the gene matches. This CDR3 has 14 amino acids. Germline V gene lookup returns CDR1 SQVTM and CDR2 ANQGSEA. CDR3 residues: CSVTSGASYNEQFF. CDR3 DNA sequence: TGCAGCGTTACGAGCGGGGCCTCCTACAATGAGCAGTTCTTC.

CDR3 bases: TGCAGCGTTGAAGAGGGTGTGGGTCAGCCCCAGCATTTT. Translation: CSVEEGVGQPQHF. V and J are TRBV29-1 and TRBJ1-5; D gene uncertain. This CDR3 is 13 amino acids long. Between the trimmed V and J ends, which lost 0 bases and 6 bases, there was a span of 9 bases. Germline CDR1 is SQVTM and CDR2 is ANQGSEA.

DNA of the CDR3: TGTGCCAGCAGTTTATCGAAACAGTTCTACGAGCAGTACTTC. Encoded protein: CASSLSKQFYEQYF. V is TRBV27 and J is TRBJ2-7, with D uncertain. V was cut by 0 bases and J by 3 bases, with 9 bases left in between. This CDR3 region has 14 residues. Germline assignment: CDR1 MNHEY and CDR2 SMNVEV (reference sequence).

The chain carries TRBV19 and TRBJ1-2, with 9 nucleotides matching TRBD1. Germline values: CDR1 LNHDA, CDR2 SQIVND (reference sequence). CDR3 length: 16 residues. The J segment lost 6 bases and the V segment lost 4 bases, leaving 12 bases of the junction unmatched. The CDR3: CASSTIPGQGLDGYTF. For the CDR3, the DNA is TGTGCCAGTAGTACAATTCCGGGACAGGGCTTGGATGGCTACACCTTC.

This clone was picked up a small number of times. CDR3 amino acids: CASSLDSLLETQYF. CDR3 nucleotides: TGTGCCAGCAGCTTGGATAGCTTATTAGAGACCCAGTACTTC. The chain recombines TRBV5-5 with TRBJ2-5; no clear D. The length of the CDR3 is 14 residues. Germline V lookup: CDR1 SGHKS, CDR2 YYEKEE (reference sequence). Between the trimmed V and J ends, which lost 0 bases and 4 bases, there was a span of 10 bases.

The rearrangement links TRBV27 to TRBJ2-2, with 8 nucleotides matching TRBD1. The CDR3 covers 18 residues. Trimming took 2 bases from V and 3 from J; bases not matched to a gene: 11. Germline loops: CDR1 MNHEY, CDR2 SMNVEV (reference sequence). DNA of the CDR3: TGTGCCAGCAGTTTACCTCCCCGGGACAGGCCGTACACCGGGGAGCTGTTTTTT. This codes for CASSLPPRDRPYTGELFF.

This clone was observed a single time. The chain has TRBV7-9 and TRBJ2-7; D gene uncertain. The ends were cut back, 5 bases at V and 2 bases at J, with 13 bases in the middle. The CDR3 contains 14 residues. The V gene's germline CDR1 is SEHNR and CDR2 FQNEAQ (reference sequence). The CDR3 nucleotides read TGTGCCAGCAGCCCCCCTGCGGACCCCTACGAGCAGTACTTC. It specifies CASSPPADPYEQYF.

This clone was seen only once. The V gene is TRBV6-1, the J gene TRBJ2-1; D gene unclear. Between the trimmed V and J ends, which lost 2 bases and 7 bases, there was a span of 12 bases. Germline V gene lookup returns CDR1 MNHNS and CDR2 SASEGT. The CDR3 totals 14 residues. The CDR3 sequence: CASSERLRVNEQFF. The DNA for the CDR3 is TGTGCCAGCAGTGAAAGGTTAAGGGTAAATGAGCAGTTCTTC.

The CDR3, as DNA: TGTGCCAGCAGTTTTCGGAGCTCTGGGGCCAACGTCCTGACTTTC. It encodes CASSFRSSGANVLTF. V gene TRBV27 combines with J gene TRBJ2-6; no firm D call. Germline V gives CDR1 MNHEY, CDR2 SMNVEV (reference sequence). The CDR3 runs 15 residues. Deletions cut 3 bases from V and 0 bases from J, with 6 bases between.